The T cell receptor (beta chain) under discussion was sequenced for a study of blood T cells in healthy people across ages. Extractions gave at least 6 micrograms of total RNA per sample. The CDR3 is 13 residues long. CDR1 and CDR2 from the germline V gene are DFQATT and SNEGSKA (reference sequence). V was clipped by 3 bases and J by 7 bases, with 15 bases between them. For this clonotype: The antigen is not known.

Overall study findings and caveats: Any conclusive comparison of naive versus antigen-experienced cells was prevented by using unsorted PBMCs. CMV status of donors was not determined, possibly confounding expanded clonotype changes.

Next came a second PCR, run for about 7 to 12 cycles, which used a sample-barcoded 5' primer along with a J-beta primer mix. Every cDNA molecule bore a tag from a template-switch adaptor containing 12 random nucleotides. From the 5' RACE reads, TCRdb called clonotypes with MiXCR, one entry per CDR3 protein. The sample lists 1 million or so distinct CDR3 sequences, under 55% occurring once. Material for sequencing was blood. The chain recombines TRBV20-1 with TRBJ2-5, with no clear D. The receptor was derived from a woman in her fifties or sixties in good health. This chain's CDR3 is CSASDDRYRTQYF. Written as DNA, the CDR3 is TGCAGTGCTAGTGATGACCGGTACAGGACCCAGTACTTC.